The table lists the clone carrying this TCR beta chain with a few counts. What it recognizes is unknown. MiXCR was run by TCRdb on the reads, yielding one entry per CDR3 protein. The table records hundreds of thousands of distinct CDR3 sequences, 15% to 20% of them present only once. The sample is drawn from a study of T cell repertoires in cytomegalovirus infection. Study information: It was the public TCR beta signatures that indicated both CMV infection and matching HLA type.

CDR1 SGHNT and CDR2 YYREEE come from the germline V gene (reference sequence). The CDR3 covers 14 residues. V shed 4 bases and J shed 7 bases, with 15 bases lying between them. Study-wide points: Summed public TCR beta family frequency identified CMV carriers bearing the relevant HLA.

The clonotype comes from a human donor in good health (CMV status not recorded). Some clones in this sample may be carry-over from other donors' samples. The chain has TRBV5-4 and TRBJ2-1; the D gene could be TRBD1 or TRBD2 (5 bases each). The sample consisted of PBMCs. The CDR3, as DNA: TGTGCCAGCAGCACCCGGGACCGAAGGAATGAGCAGTTCTTC. Translated, it gives CASSTRDRRNEQFF.